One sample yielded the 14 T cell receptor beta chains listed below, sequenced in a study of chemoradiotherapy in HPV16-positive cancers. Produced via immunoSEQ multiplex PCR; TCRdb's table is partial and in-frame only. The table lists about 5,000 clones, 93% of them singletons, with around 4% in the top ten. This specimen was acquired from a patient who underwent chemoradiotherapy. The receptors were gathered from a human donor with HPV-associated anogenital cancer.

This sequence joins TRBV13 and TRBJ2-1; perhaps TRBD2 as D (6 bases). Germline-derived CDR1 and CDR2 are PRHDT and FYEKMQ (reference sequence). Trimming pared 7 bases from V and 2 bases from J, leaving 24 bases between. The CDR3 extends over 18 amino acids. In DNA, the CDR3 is TGTGCCAGCACCATTCTGGCCATCCGGGGGACCACCTACAATGAGCAGTTCTTC. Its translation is CASTILAIRGTTYNEQFF.

CDR3 DNA sequence: TGTGCCAGCAGCTTACAGGGCAGGGAAAACGATCAGCCCCAGCATTTT. It is translated as CASSLQGRENDQPQHF. The V call is TRBV5-5, the J call TRBJ1-5; a weak D match, TRBD1 (6 bases). Trimming shortened V by 2 bases and J by 5 bases, and 17 bases separated the two germline ends. The CDR3 consists of 16 residues. Germline V CDR1 and CDR2: SGHKS, YYEKEE (reference sequence).

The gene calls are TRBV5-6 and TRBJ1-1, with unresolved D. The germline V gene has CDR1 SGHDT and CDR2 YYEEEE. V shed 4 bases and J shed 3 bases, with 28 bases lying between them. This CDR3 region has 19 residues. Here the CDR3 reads CASSNPTGMAQDPHTEAFF. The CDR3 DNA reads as TGTGCCAGCAGCAACCCGACGGGAATGGCTCAGGACCCTCACACTGAAGCTTTCTTT.

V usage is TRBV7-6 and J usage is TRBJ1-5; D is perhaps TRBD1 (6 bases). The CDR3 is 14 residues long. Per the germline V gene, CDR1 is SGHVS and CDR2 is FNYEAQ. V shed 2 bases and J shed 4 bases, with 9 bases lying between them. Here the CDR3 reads CASSLQGLNQPQHF. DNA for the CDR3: TGTGCCAGCAGCTTACAGGGGCTAAATCAGCCCCAGCATTTT. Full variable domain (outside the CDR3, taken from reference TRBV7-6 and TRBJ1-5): GAGVSQSPRYKVTKRGQDVALRCDPISGHVSLYWYRQALGQGPEFLTYFNYEAQQDKSGLPNDRFSAERPEGSISTLTIQRTEQRDSAMYRCASSLQGLNQPQHFGDGTRLSIL.

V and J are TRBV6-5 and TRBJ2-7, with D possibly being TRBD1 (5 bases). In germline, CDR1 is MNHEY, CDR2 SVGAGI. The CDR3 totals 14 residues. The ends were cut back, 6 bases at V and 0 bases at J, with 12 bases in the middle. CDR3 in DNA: TGTGCCAGCAGCAAACAGGTTTACTCCTACGAGCAGTACTTC. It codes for CASSKQVYSYEQYF.

The DNA for the CDR3 is TGTGCCAGCAGTTTCAGGGGGCGTCGTAGTGATACGCAGTATTTT. This gives the protein CASSFRGRRSDTQYF. The chain is built from TRBV28 and TRBJ2-3, with TRBD1 identical over 8 bases. The V and J ends lost 3 bases and 6 bases, in that order; junction bases with no gene match: 8. This CDR3 comprises 15 residues. The germline gives CDR1 MDHEN, CDR2 SYDVKM.

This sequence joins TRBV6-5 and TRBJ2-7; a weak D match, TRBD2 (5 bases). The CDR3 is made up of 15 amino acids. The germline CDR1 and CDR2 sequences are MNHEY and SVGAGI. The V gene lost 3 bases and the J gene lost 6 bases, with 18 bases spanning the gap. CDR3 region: CASSYFPSPGTEQYF. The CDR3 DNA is TGTGCCAGCAGTTATTTTCCTAGCCCCGGTACCGAGCAGTACTTC.

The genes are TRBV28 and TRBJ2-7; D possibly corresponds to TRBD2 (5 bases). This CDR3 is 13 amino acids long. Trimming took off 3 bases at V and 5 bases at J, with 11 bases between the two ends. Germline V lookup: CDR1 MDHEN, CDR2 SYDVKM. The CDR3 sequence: CASSFSGSDEQYF. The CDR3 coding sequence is TGTGCCAGCAGTTTCTCGGGGAGCGACGAGCAGTACTTC.

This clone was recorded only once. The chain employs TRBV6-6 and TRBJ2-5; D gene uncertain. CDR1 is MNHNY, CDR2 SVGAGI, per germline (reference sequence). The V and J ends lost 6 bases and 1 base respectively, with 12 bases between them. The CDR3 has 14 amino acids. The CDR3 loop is CASSVASSQETQYF. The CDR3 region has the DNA TGTGCCAGCAGCGTGGCGAGTAGCCAAGAGACCCAGTACTTC.

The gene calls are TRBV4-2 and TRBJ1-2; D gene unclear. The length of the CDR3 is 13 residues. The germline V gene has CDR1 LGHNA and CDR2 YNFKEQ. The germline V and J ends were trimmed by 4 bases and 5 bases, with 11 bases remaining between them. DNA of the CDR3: TGTGCCAGCAGCCTCCCCGACCCATATGGCTACACCTTC. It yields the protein CASSLPDPYGYTF.

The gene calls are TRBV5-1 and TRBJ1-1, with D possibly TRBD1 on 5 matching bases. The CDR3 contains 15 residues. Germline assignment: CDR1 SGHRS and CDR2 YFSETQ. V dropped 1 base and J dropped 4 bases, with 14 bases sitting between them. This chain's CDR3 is CASSLLQGGVTEAFF. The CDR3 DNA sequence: TGCGCCAGCAGCTTGTTGCAGGGAGGCGTCACTGAAGCTTTCTTT. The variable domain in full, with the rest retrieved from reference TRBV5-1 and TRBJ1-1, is KAGVTQTPRYLIKTRGQQVTLSCSPISGHRSVSWYQQTPGQGLQFLFEYFSETQRNKGNFPGRFSGRQFSNSRSEMNVSTLELGDSALYLCASSLLQGGVTEAFFGQGTRLTVV.

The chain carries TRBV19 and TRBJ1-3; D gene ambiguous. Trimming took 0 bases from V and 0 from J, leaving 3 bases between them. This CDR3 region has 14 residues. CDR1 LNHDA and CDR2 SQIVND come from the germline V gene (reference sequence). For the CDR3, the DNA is TGTGCCAGTAGTATAGACTTCTCTGGAAACACCATATATTTT. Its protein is CASSIDFSGNTIYF.

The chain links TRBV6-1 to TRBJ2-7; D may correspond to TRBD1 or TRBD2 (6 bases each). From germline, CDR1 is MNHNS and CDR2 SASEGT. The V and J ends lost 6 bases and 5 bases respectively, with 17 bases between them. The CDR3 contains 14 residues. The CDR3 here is CASSLERGAHEQYF. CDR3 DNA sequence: TGTGCCAGCAGCCTCGAGAGGGGGGCACACGAGCAGTACTTC.

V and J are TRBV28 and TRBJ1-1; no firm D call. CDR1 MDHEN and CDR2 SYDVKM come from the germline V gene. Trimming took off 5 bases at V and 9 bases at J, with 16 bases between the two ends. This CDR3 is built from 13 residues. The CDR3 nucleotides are TGTGCCAGCAGTGAAAATCTTGTCATGAAAGCTTTCTTT. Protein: CASSENLVMKAFF.